The 9 T cell receptor beta chains presented below share a single source sample, sequenced in a study of blood T cell repertoires in COVID-19. Clones were sequenced by immunoSEQ multiplex PCR, and TCRdb holds only the in-frame ones, with some missing. The data show some 50,000 clones, with around nine tenths seen just once and 3.5% held by the top ten. Source material: peripheral blood. The receptors shown here come from a human donor in a cohort sampled during active COVID-19.

This clone was counted a single time. The junction and the germline gene differ at one end; a read error may be behind it. The chain links TRBV2 to TRBJ2-4; D unclear. Germline loops: CDR1 SNHLY, CDR2 FYNNEI. The CDR3 is 10 residues long. The CDR3 coding sequence is TGTGCCAGCAGTGAGGATAGCCTAGTTTTC. Translated, it gives CASSEDSLVF.

CDR3 sequence (DNA): TGTGCCAGCAGTTCCGGGACTAGCGGCCTCAATGAGCAGTTCTTC. This gives the protein CASSSGTSGLNEQFF. J is TRBJ2-1 and V is TRBV6-2 or TRBV6-3; 11 bases fit TRBD2. Germline trimming cut 4 bases from V and 6 bases from J; bases unmatched to any gene: 5. Germline loops: CDR1 MNHEY, CDR2 SVGEGT. The CDR3 runs to 15 residues.

The chain couples TRBV7-2 to TRBJ2-7; 11 nucleotides agree with TRBD1. This CDR3 region has 16 residues. Unmatched junction bases numbered 11, after V lost 5 bases and J lost 5 bases. Germline lookup yields CDR1 SGHTA and CDR2 FQGNSA. The CDR3 nucleotides are TGTGCCAGCAGCCCAGTAGGGACAGGGGGTTCCCACGAGCAGTACTTC. It translates to CASSPVGTGGSHEQYF.

This clone has only a few counts. The chain's CDR3 is CASTLSGQGGYEQYF. CDR3 in DNA: TGTGCCAGCACTCTCTCGGGGCAGGGAGGGTACGAGCAGTACTTC. The chain is built from TRBV6-6 and TRBJ2-7; 7 bases fit TRBD2. V lost 7 bases, J lost 4 bases, and 13 bases stayed unmatched. The CDR3 totals 15 residues. Germline lookup yields CDR1 MNHNY and CDR2 SVGAGI (reference sequence).

The chain employs TRBV7-2 and TRBJ1-1, with unresolved D. Germline V lookup: CDR1 SGHTA, CDR2 FQGNSA. V was trimmed by 1 base and J by 0 bases, leaving 18 bases between them. The CDR3 is made up of 18 amino acids. The CDR3 bases are TGTGCCAGCAGCTTAGTACCGGTTCTCGTTTCTCTGAACACTGAAGCTTTCTTT. Its protein product is CASSLVPVLVSLNTEAFF.

The chain combines TRBV19 with TRBJ2-4; D remains unclear. V dropped 5 bases and J dropped 3 bases, with 8 bases sitting between them. The CDR3 length is 13 residues. Germline-derived CDR1 and CDR2 are LNHDA and SQIVND (reference sequence). In DNA, the CDR3 is TGTGCCAGTAGTGGAGCCGACAAAAACATTCAGTACTTC. This translates into CASSGADKNIQYF.

The chain links TRBV9 to TRBJ1-1; D ambiguous. CDR3 size: 14 residues. CDR1 is SGDLS, CDR2 YYNGEE, per germline. Between the trimmed V and J ends, which lost 0 bases and 7 bases, there was a span of 13 bases. The CDR3 protein is CASSVGDRGGEAFF. CDR3 nucleotides: TGTGCCAGCAGCGTAGGAGACCGGGGAGGTGAAGCTTTCTTT.

This chain connects TRBV6-6 to TRBJ1-5; D remains unclear. V shed 7 bases and J shed 1 base, with 14 bases lying between them. CDR3 length: 15 residues. Per germline, CDR1 MNHNY and CDR2 SVGAGI (reference sequence). CDR3 DNA sequence: TGTGCCAGCAATAATCGGGCGGGAAGCAATCAGCCCCAGCATTTT. It encodes CASNNRAGSNQPQHF.

This chain links TRBV7-3 with TRBJ2-5, with 8 bases matching TRBD1. This CDR3 spans 14 amino acids. Losses at the gene ends were 4 bases for V and 5 bases for J; bases not matched to a gene: 6. Germline V lookup: CDR1 SGHTA, CDR2 FQGTGA. Here the CDR3 reads CASSSDRASETQYF. For the CDR3, the DNA is TGTGCCAGCAGCTCGGACAGGGCGTCGGAGACCCAGTACTTC.